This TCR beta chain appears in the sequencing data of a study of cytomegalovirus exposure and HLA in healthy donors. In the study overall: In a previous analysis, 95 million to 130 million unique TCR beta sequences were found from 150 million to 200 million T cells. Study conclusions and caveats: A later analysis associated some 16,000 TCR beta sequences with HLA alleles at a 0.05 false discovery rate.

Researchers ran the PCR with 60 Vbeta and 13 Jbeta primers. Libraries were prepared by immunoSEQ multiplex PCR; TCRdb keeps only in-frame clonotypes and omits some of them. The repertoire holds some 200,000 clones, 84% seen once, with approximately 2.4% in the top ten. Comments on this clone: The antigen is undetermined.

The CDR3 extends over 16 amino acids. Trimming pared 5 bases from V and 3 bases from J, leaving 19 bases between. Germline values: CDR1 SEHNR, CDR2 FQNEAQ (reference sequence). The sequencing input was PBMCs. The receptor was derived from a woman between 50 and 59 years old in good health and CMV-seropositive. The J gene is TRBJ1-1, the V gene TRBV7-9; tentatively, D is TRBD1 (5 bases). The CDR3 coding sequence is TGTGCCAGCAGCACCCGGGGGAGGGGCGGCGACACTGAAGCTTTCTTT. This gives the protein CASSTRGRGGDTEAFF.